This is a list of T cell receptor beta chains from one sample in a study of blood T cell repertoires in COVID-19. Data came from immunoSEQ multiplex PCR; TCRdb stores just in-frame clones and leaves some out. The sample lists over 30,000 clones; roughly 88% were seen once. Sequencing was carried out using peripheral blood. These receptors were collected from a man between 65 and 79 years old with acute or convalescent COVID-19. Both conserved end residues are part of each CDR3. Each record gives: J gene, D gene, clone size, CDR3 length, V gene, CDR3 protein, CDR3 DNA. The D gene is left open where the match is weak. Size tells how often a clone was seen (once, few, many) or the class of an expanded clone, and some rows leave it out.

>TRBJ2-1|TRBD2|few|16|TRBV4-3
CASSLSAGREAGEQFF
TGCGCCAGCAGCCTTTCGGCCGGGAGGGAGGCGGGTGAGCAGTTCTTC
>TRBJ2-3|NA|NA|16|TRBV19
CASSIIGGPGTDTQYF
TGTGCCAGTAGTATCATCGGGGGGCCGGGCACAGATACGCAGTATTTT
>TRBJ2-1|TRBD2|NA|15|TRBV5-1
CASSLASGAYNEQFF
TGCGCCAGCAGCTTAGCTAGCGGGGCCTACAATGAGCAGTTCTTC
>TRBJ2-7|TRBD1|NA|13|TRBV5-6
CASSLNDRGEQYF
TGTGCCAGCAGCCTCAACGACAGGGGCGAGCAGTACTTC
>TRBJ2-5|TRBD2|once|16|TRBV4-3
CASSQGVERGQETQYF
TGCGCCAGCAGCCAGGGGGTTGAGCGGGGACAAGAGACCCAGTACTTC
>TRBJ2-3|NA|NA|12|TRBV11-3
CASSQARDTQYF
TGTGCCAGCAGCCAAGCTCGGGATACGCAGTATTTT
>TRBJ2-7|NA|NA|18|TRBV7-2
CASSLVVGGTPDSSEQYF
TGTGCCAGCAGCTTAGTAGTCGGAGGGACTCCTGACTCCAGCGAGCAGTACTTC
>TRBJ2-3|NA|NA|15|TRBV3-1/TRBV3-2
CASSQDQGGVDTQYF
TGTGCCAGCAGCCAAGATCAGGGGGGTGTAGATACGCAGTATTTT
>TRBJ1-6|NA|NA|14|TRBV27
CASSLGLGGSPLHF
TGTGCCAGCAGCCTCGGTTTGGGGGGTTCACCCCTCCACTTT
>TRBJ2-1|NA|NA|13|TRBV12-3/TRBV12-4
CASSLGQNNEQFF
TGTGCCAGCAGTTTAGGACAGAACAATGAGCAGTTCTTC
>TRBJ1-1|NA|NA|14|TRBV6-6
CASSYPQGNTEAFF
TGTGCCAGCAGTTACCCACAGGGGAACACTGAAGCTTTCTTT
>TRBJ2-2|NA|NA|14|TRBV6-6
CASTPDTNTGELFF
TGTGCCAGCACCCCGGACACTAACACCGGGGAGCTGTTTTTT
>TRBJ1-6|NA|NA|13|TRBV28
CASSLRGGVSLHF
TGTGCCAGCAGTTTAAGGGGGGGGGTTTCCCTCCACTTT
>TRBJ1-4|TRBD1|NA|17|TRBV28
CASSPRQGSATNEKLFF
TGTGCCAGCAGTCCCCGACAGGGGTCTGCAACTAATGAAAAACTGTTTTTT
>TRBJ1-1|NA|once|13|TRBV18
CASSPTKNTEAFF
TGTGCCAGCTCACCAACTAAGAACACTGAAGCTTTCTTT
>TRBJ1-1|NA|NA|13|TRBV7-3
CASSETRNTEAFF
TGTGCCAGCAGCGAAACTCGGAACACTGAAGCTTTCTTT
>TRBJ2-2|TRBD1|NA|15|TRBV19
CASSMSRGYTGELFF
TGTGCCAGTAGTATGTCCAGGGGGTACACCGGGGAGCTGTTTTTT
>TRBJ2-2|TRBD2|NA|19|TRBV19
CASRLGEGQISSFSGELFF
TGTGCCAGTAGACTAGGGGAGGGCCAGATTTCAAGTTTCAGCGGGGAGCTGTTTTTT
>TRBJ2-1|TRBD2|NA|14|TRBV29-1
CSVEKSGSWDEQFF
TGCAGCGTTGAAAAGAGCGGGAGTTGGGATGAGCAGTTCTTC
>TRBJ2-5|NA|NA|15|TRBV2
CASRDAGPLEETQYF
TGTGCCAGCAGGGACGCGGGGCCCCTAGAAGAGACCCAGTACTTC